This T cell receptor (beta chain) emerged from a study of glioma-infiltrating T cells (dated by TCRdb to 2016 to 2017). Regarding the study in general: TCR alpha- and beta-chain repertoires were sequenced from glioma tissue, non-neoplastic brain tissue and matched peripheral blood mononuclear cells. To measure divergence between tissue and blood T-cell populations, each tissue-infiltrating repertoire was compared with the peripheral blood repertoire of the same patient. Three low-grade glioma patients, about eight primary glioblastoma patients and three non-glioma patients contributing non-neoplastic brain tissue were included in the paired cohort. The study at large found these results: VJ-independent divergence between tissue and blood was found to be below expectation in non-neoplastic patients but above expectation in all gliomas, particularly low-grade gliomas. Tissue and blood shared very few CDR3 sequences, a result attributed to high CDR3 diversity and limited sampling. The group comparisons were based on small numbers of patients: three non-neoplastic, three low-grade glioma and seven or eight glioblastoma patients.

This clonotype was observed at least ten times. The antigen it binds to is not known. Base quality data are lacking; no much larger clone is found one base away. Relative to germline, V is missing 3 bases and J is missing 5 bases, with 3 bases of the junction outside any gene match. The CDR3 runs 15 amino acids, cysteine and valine included. The read is trimmed to its CDR3 DNA, 45 bases read in frame from base 1. Sequences KGHSH (CDR1) and LQKENI (CDR2) are obtained from the germline V gene. TCR alpha and beta CDR3 regions were amplified with the iRepertoire nested amplicon-rescue multiplex PCR (arm-PCR) platform from RNA. One-step reverse transcription and amplification used about 85-400 ng of tissue mRNA or PBMC total RNA as input. After bead purification, a secondary multiplex PCR added Illumina adapters, and libraries were gel-purified between 200 and 400 bp. Libraries carried internal 6-nucleotide barcodes used for demultiplexing. Libraries were sequenced on an Illumina MiSeq with 2x220 or 2x250 nucleotide paired-end reads. In the original analysis: Paired reads were merged with FLASH 1.2.11 and aligned to the GRCh37 human genome with BWA-MEM before extracting TRA and TRB reads. V and J assignment used an IMGT-derived reference of cassette sequences and CDR3 motifs that included pseudogenes. Reads were translated in three frames, and productive CDR3s were defined as those with a C...FGXG motif and no stop codons. Unique combinations of V-J cassette pair and CDR3 amino acid sequence were defined as clonotypes. Reads were filtered by Hamming distance, with the threshold set by the sequence error rate of each sample in mapped regions. TCRdb took the public reads, trimmed them with fastp at Q25, ran MiXCR for clone calling and kept in-frame beta chains. All rows with the same CDR3 protein become a single entry with the most common DNA and genes. The V and J calls shown here were made by TCRdb, not taken from the authors' results. This sample holds approximately 140,000 distinct CDR3 sequences; around 25% were observed only once. Together, the top ten hold approximately 26% of the sample.

The sequence came from a human donor with low-grade glioma or glioblastoma, undergoing nonglioma brain surgery, or in good health (not recorded which). Sequenced: glioma tissue, nonneoplastic brain tissue, or PBMCs (not recorded which). The V gene is TRBV18 and the J gene is TRBJ2-7; TRBD2 fits 14 bases in the junction. The DNA sequence is TGTGCCAGCTCACCGACTAGCGGGGGGGCCAACGAGCAGTACGTC. Protein translation: CASSPTSGGANEQYV.